This entry lists 10 T cell receptor beta chains sequenced from one sample in a study of T cell responses to AZD1222 COVID-19 vaccine. Sequencing was performed with immunoSEQ multiplex PCR; in TCRdb, only in-frame clones are kept and a portion is missing. The table has 95,000 to 100,000 clones, 65% to 85% seen once. Sequenced here: peripheral blood, sampled 28 days after the second AZD1222 dose. These receptors came from an adult who received the AZD1222 COVID-19 vaccine.

The chain has TRBV7-3 and TRBJ2-1; D gene uncertain. From germline, CDR1 is SGHTA and CDR2 FQGTGA. CDR3 length equals 16 residues. V was shortened by 0 bases and J by 6 bases, with 15 bases between the two germline ends. This CDR3 is CASSLTPAPGINEQFF. The CDR3 nucleotides read TGTGCCAGCAGCTTAACCCCTGCTCCTGGGATCAATGAGCAGTTCTTC.

The rearrangement links TRBV25-1 to TRBJ1-2; D unclear. The germline gives CDR1 MGHDK, CDR2 SYGVNS. CDR3 length: 13 residues. The V gene lost 9 bases and the J gene lost 8 bases, with 19 bases spanning the gap. The DNA of the CDR3 is TGTGCCAGGGATTTTCTGGACTTTGACGGCTACACCTTC. Translating it yields CARDFLDFDGYTF.

The DNA of the CDR3 is TGTGCCAGTAGGACGGCGGGCCACCTCTCCTACAATGAGCAGTTCTTC. Translation gives CASRTAGHLSYNEQFF. The chain uses TRBV19 and TRBJ2-1, with a tentative D call TRBD2 (5 bases). V lost 6 bases and J 0 bases, leaving 15 bases between the germline ends. The CDR3 runs to 16 residues. Germline CDR1 LNHDA, CDR2 SQIVND (reference sequence).

This clone has just one count. The CDR3 reads CASSETDPEAFF. The CDR3 coding sequence is TGTGCCAGCAGCGAGACAGACCCTGAAGCTTTCTTT. V is TRBV7-2 and J is TRBJ1-1; perhaps TRBD1 as D (5 bases). V lost 5 bases and J lost 6, with 10 bases in between. This CDR3 has 12 amino acids. The germline CDR1 and CDR2 sequences are SGHTA and FQGNSA.

V and J are TRBV5-6 and TRBJ1-2; a possible D gene is TRBD1 (5 bases). The CDR3 runs to 14 residues. CDR1 and CDR2 from the germline V gene are SGHDT and YYEEEE. The V and J ends lost 1 base and 0 bases respectively, with 7 bases between them. CDR3 coding DNA: TGTGCCAGCAGCTTGTCAGGGACTAACTATGGCTACACCTTC. Its translation: CASSLSGTNYGYTF.

Here the CDR3 DNA reads TGTGCCAGCAGCCAAGGAGGGGGAGGGAACTATGGCTACACCTTC. Amino acids: CASSQGGGGNYGYTF. The J gene is TRBJ1-2, the V gene TRBV14; a weak D match, TRBD1 (6 bases). CDR1 SGHDN and CDR2 FVKESK come from the germline V gene. The V end lost 1 base, the J end lost 2 bases, and 11 bases lay between the germline ends. There are 15 residues in the CDR3.

This clone came up many times. The gene calls are TRBV25-1 and TRBJ2-1; D is unclear. The CDR3 extends over 12 amino acids. Germline loops: CDR1 MGHDK, CDR2 SYGVNS. Trimming pared 7 bases from V and 5 bases from J, leaving 9 bases between. CDR3 in amino acids: CASTYAHNEQFF. DNA for the CDR3: TGTGCCAGCACCTACGCGCACAATGAGCAGTTCTTC.

The chain links TRBV7-2 to TRBJ2-7, with D perhaps assigned TRBD1 or TRBD2 (5 bases each). The CDR3 totals 14 residues. V was trimmed by 4 bases and J by 2 bases, leaving 12 bases between them. Germline V lookup: CDR1 SGHTA, CDR2 FQGNSA. The CDR3, as DNA: TGTGCCAGCAGCTCTACCGGGGCTGCCTACGAGCAGTACTTC. Translation: CASSSTGAAYEQYF.

This chain links TRBV7-2 with TRBJ2-5, with no clear D. Trimming took off 1 base at V and 0 bases at J, with 6 bases between the two ends. CDR1 SGHTA and CDR2 FQGNSA come from the germline V gene. This CDR3 spans 14 amino acids. Here the CDR3 reads CASSLGVDQETQYF. The CDR3 DNA reads TGTGCCAGCAGCTTAGGGGTCGACCAAGAGACCCAGTACTTC. Based on the CDR3 plus reference TRBV7-2 and TRBJ2-5, the full variable domain is GAGVSQSPSNKVTEKGKDVELRCDPISGHTALYWYRQSLGQGLEFLIYFQGNSAPDKSGLPSDRFSAERTGGSVSTLTIQRTQQEDSAVYLCASSLGVDQETQYFGPGTRLLVL.

This clone was seen a handful of times. V is TRBV5-5 and J is TRBJ2-7; 7 nucleotides match TRBD1. J gave up 3 bases and V 1 base, and 16 bases lay outside the gene matches. In germline, CDR1 is SGHKS, CDR2 YYEKEE (reference sequence). The CDR3 runs 18 residues. CDR3 in DNA: TGTGCCAGCAGCTTGTTCGCCAGTTTCCGAGACAGGGACTACGAGCAGTACTTC. It encodes CASSLFASFRDRDYEQYF.